A selection of T cell receptor beta chains follows, all from one sample in a study of T cell changes during pregnancy in multiple sclerosis. Assay: immunoSEQ multiplex PCR; the TCRdb copy retains only in-frame clones and omits some. Among almost 50,000 clones listed, 91% were seen once. The specimen comprised CD8+ T cells from peripheral blood mononuclear cells, sampled after pregnancy. These receptors all stem from a female donor with multiple sclerosis, enrolled in a pregnancy study. Both conserved end residues are part of each CDR3. Each record gives: CDR3 DNA, CDR3 protein, clone size, D gene, V gene, J gene. The D gene is left open where the match is weak. Where a row states a size, it is once, few, many or the class of an expanded clone; other rows omit it.

CDR3nt: TGTGCCAGCAGCGCCGGAGGGGGTCTAGCGGGGATATACGAGCAGTACTTC; CDR3aa: CASSAGGGLAGIYEQYF; abundance: NA; d_gene: TRBD2; v_gene: TRBV9; j_gene: TRBJ2-7
CDR3nt: TGTGCTAGCAGCTTAACGGGGGCCTACAATGAGCAGTTCTTC; CDR3aa: CASSLTGAYNEQFF; abundance: NA; d_gene: NA; v_gene: TRBV7-7; j_gene: TRBJ2-1
CDR3nt: TGCGCCAGCAGCCAAGAATCCCACGCCAGCTCCTACAATGAGCAGTTCTTC; CDR3aa: CASSQESHASSYNEQFF; abundance: NA; d_gene: NA; v_gene: TRBV4-1; j_gene: TRBJ2-1
CDR3nt: TGCGCCAGCAGCTTGGCTGGTGGCACCAATGAGCAGTTCTTC; CDR3aa: CASSLAGGTNEQFF; abundance: NA; d_gene: NA; v_gene: TRBV5-1; j_gene: TRBJ2-1
CDR3nt: TGCGCCAGCAGCTTGGGGGGGGGCCCCACAGATACGCAGTATTTT; CDR3aa: CASSLGGGPTDTQYF; abundance: NA; d_gene: NA; v_gene: TRBV5-1; j_gene: TRBJ2-3
CDR3nt: TGCAGCGTCATCTGGACAGGGATCGGGATGAACACTGAAGCTTTCTTT; CDR3aa: CSVIWTGIGMNTEAFF; abundance: NA; d_gene: TRBD1; v_gene: TRBV29-1; j_gene: TRBJ1-1
CDR3nt: TGTGCCAGCAGTGACACCATACAGGGGGCAGTCTATGGCTACACCTTC; CDR3aa: CASSDTIQGAVYGYTF; abundance: NA; d_gene: TRBD1; v_gene: TRBV6-4; j_gene: TRBJ1-2
CDR3nt: TGTGCCAGCAGAAGTTGGACAGTAGCTAACTATGGCTACACCTTC; CDR3aa: CASRSWTVANYGYTF; abundance: NA; d_gene: NA; v_gene: TRBV2; j_gene: TRBJ1-2
CDR3nt: TGTGCCAGCAGAGAAATACCCGGGACTTCACTCGACGAGCAGTACTTC; CDR3aa: CASREIPGTSLDEQYF; abundance: NA; d_gene: NA; v_gene: TRBV2; j_gene: TRBJ2-7
CDR3nt: TGTGCCAGTAGTATAGTCCCGGGAGAAGTCGAGCAGTACTTC; CDR3aa: CASSIVPGEVEQYF; abundance: few; d_gene: NA; v_gene: TRBV19; j_gene: TRBJ2-7
CDR3nt: TGTGCCAGCTCACCAGCGGGGTTTGGGGAGACCCAGTACTTC; CDR3aa: CASSPAGFGETQYF; abundance: NA; d_gene: NA; v_gene: TRBV18; j_gene: TRBJ2-5
CDR3nt: TGTGCCATCAACCCAGACAGAGTAGATGGCTACACCTTC; CDR3aa: CAINPDRVDGYTF; abundance: NA; d_gene: NA; v_gene: TRBV10-3; j_gene: TRBJ1-2
CDR3nt: TGTGCTAGTGGTTTGGACAGGGAGACCCAGTACTTC; CDR3aa: CASGLDRETQYF; abundance: NA; d_gene: NA; v_gene: TRBV12-5; j_gene: TRBJ2-5
CDR3nt: TGTGCCAGCAGCCCCCGGGGACAGGGGCGGAACACTGAAGCTTTCTTT; CDR3aa: CASSPRGQGRNTEAFF; abundance: NA; d_gene: TRBD1; v_gene: TRBV7-9; j_gene: TRBJ1-1
CDR3nt: TGTGCCAGCAGTTGGGGAACAGGGAACACCGGGGAGCTGTTTTTT; CDR3aa: CASSWGTGNTGELFF; abundance: once; d_gene: NA; v_gene: TRBV11-1; j_gene: TRBJ2-2
CDR3nt: TGTGCCAGCAATCTAAGACGGACTAGCGGGGCTAGCTACGAGCAGTACTTC; CDR3aa: CASNLRRTSGASYEQYF; abundance: NA; d_gene: TRBD2; v_gene: TRBV2; j_gene: TRBJ2-7
CDR3nt: TGCGCCAGCAGTCGACCAGACAGGGGGCTTTCAAATGGCAATCAGCCCCAGCATTTT; CDR3aa: CASSRPDRGLSNGNQPQHF; abundance: NA; d_gene: TRBD1; v_gene: TRBV23-1; j_gene: TRBJ1-5
CDR3nt: TGCGCCAGCAGCTTGGATGTGGGGAGTGATGGCTACACCTTC; CDR3aa: CASSLDVGSDGYTF; abundance: NA; d_gene: NA; v_gene: TRBV5-1; j_gene: TRBJ1-2
CDR3nt: TGTGCCAGCAGCGAGCGGGGCACTGGGTCAGATACGCAGTATTTT; CDR3aa: CASSERGTGSDTQYF; abundance: once; d_gene: TRBD2; v_gene: TRBV6-4; j_gene: TRBJ2-3
CDR3nt: TGCGCCACCCAGGGACTAGCGGGGGCCGGACCCACAGATACGCAGTATTTT; CDR3aa: CATQGLAGAGPTDTQYF; abundance: NA; d_gene: TRBD2; v_gene: TRBV4-1; j_gene: TRBJ2-3
CDR3nt: TGCGCCAGCAGCTTATGGGGGGGTAGCGACAGCTATGGCTACACCTTC; CDR3aa: CASSLWGGSDSYGYTF; abundance: NA; d_gene: NA; v_gene: TRBV5-1; j_gene: TRBJ1-2
CDR3nt: TGTGCCAGCAGCCCCGGACAGGGTGTTGGCCTGTTTTTT; CDR3aa: CASSPGQGVGLFF; abundance: NA; d_gene: TRBD1; v_gene: TRBV11-2; j_gene: TRBJ1-4
CDR3nt: TGTGCCACCAGCCAGACAGGGTCCTACGAGCAGTACTTC; CDR3aa: CATSQTGSYEQYF; abundance: NA; d_gene: TRBD1; v_gene: TRBV15; j_gene: TRBJ2-7
CDR3nt: TGTGCCAGCAGCTTAGGAGTGGGGACTAGCGGGGGGGATGAGCAGTTCTTC; CDR3aa: CASSLGVGTSGGDEQFF; abundance: NA; d_gene: TRBD2; v_gene: TRBV7-8; j_gene: TRBJ2-1
CDR3nt: TGTGCTAGCAGCTTAGCCAAGAACACTGAAGCTTTCTTT; CDR3aa: CASSLAKNTEAFF; abundance: NA; d_gene: NA; v_gene: TRBV7-7; j_gene: TRBJ1-1
CDR3nt: TGTGCCAGCAGCTCCCGGACTAGTAGGACGAGGAGCACAGATACGCAGTATTTT; CDR3aa: CASSSRTSRTRSTDTQYF; abundance: once; d_gene: TRBD2; v_gene: TRBV7-9; j_gene: TRBJ2-3
CDR3nt: TGTGCCAGCAGCCCGGGGAGGGGAATTGAAGCTTTCTTT; CDR3aa: CASSPGRGIEAFF; abundance: few; d_gene: NA; v_gene: TRBV9; j_gene: TRBJ1-1
CDR3nt: TGTGCCAGCAGTTTTGGGGCTGGGGGAGGGAACACTGAAGCTTTCTTT; CDR3aa: CASSFGAGGGNTEAFF; abundance: NA; d_gene: NA; v_gene: TRBV27; j_gene: TRBJ1-1
CDR3nt: TGTGCCAGCAGGCTTCCCTTAACAGGGACCAATGAGCAGTTCTTC; CDR3aa: CASRLPLTGTNEQFF; abundance: NA; d_gene: NA; v_gene: TRBV7-8; j_gene: TRBJ2-1
CDR3nt: TGTGCCAGCAGCCCAGTACAGGGGGCTTACGAGCAGTACTTC; CDR3aa: CASSPVQGAYEQYF; abundance: NA; d_gene: TRBD1; v_gene: TRBV7-9; j_gene: TRBJ2-7
CDR3nt: TGTGCCAGCAGCCCCAGGGACAGGGACACAGATACGCAGTATTTT; CDR3aa: CASSPRDRDTDTQYF; abundance: NA; d_gene: TRBD1; v_gene: TRBV11-2; j_gene: TRBJ2-3
CDR3nt: TGTGCCAGCAGTCCCACAGGCGGTTCCTACGAGCAGTACTTC; CDR3aa: CASSPTGGSYEQYF; abundance: NA; d_gene: NA; v_gene: TRBV9; j_gene: TRBJ2-7
CDR3nt: TGTGCCAGCATCATTGTCCTGGGACAGGGGACTGAAGCTTTCTTT; CDR3aa: CASIIVLGQGTEAFF; abundance: NA; d_gene: TRBD1; v_gene: TRBV2; j_gene: TRBJ1-1
CDR3nt: TGCGCCAGCAGCCAAGATAAGGAGACAGGGCTGAACCTAGATACGCAGTATTTT; CDR3aa: CASSQDKETGLNLDTQYF; abundance: NA; d_gene: TRBD1; v_gene: TRBV4-1; j_gene: TRBJ2-3
CDR3nt: TGTGCCAGCAGCGCGCGTAATTTTGGCTACACCTTC; CDR3aa: CASSARNFGYTF; abundance: NA; d_gene: NA; v_gene: TRBV9; j_gene: TRBJ1-2
CDR3nt: TGTGCCAGCAGTGAAGGGGCAGGGCAAGAGACCCAGTACTTC; CDR3aa: CASSEGAGQETQYF; abundance: many; d_gene: NA; v_gene: TRBV6-1; j_gene: TRBJ2-5
CDR3nt: TGCGCCAGCAGATTTAGCGGGGATGAGCAGTTCTTC; CDR3aa: CASRFSGDEQFF; abundance: NA; d_gene: TRBD2; v_gene: TRBV10-2; j_gene: TRBJ2-1
CDR3nt: TGTGCCAGCAGCTTATCGGGTGGTAGAAACACAGATACGCAGTATTTT; CDR3aa: CASSLSGGRNTDTQYF; abundance: NA; d_gene: NA; v_gene: TRBV13; j_gene: TRBJ2-3
CDR3nt: TGCGCCAGCGCGTACAGGACTAGCGGGGGACCCCTCTACGAGCAGTACTTC; CDR3aa: CASAYRTSGGPLYEQYF; abundance: NA; d_gene: TRBD2; v_gene: TRBV10-1; j_gene: TRBJ2-7
CDR3nt: TGTGCCAGCATCACCGGGACAGACTATGGCTACACCTTC; CDR3aa: CASITGTDYGYTF; abundance: NA; d_gene: TRBD1; v_gene: TRBV7-9; j_gene: TRBJ1-2
CDR3nt: TGCGCCAGCAGCTTACGGGACAGCCTTAATTCACCCCTCCACTTT; CDR3aa: CASSLRDSLNSPLHF; abundance: NA; d_gene: TRBD1; v_gene: TRBV5-1; j_gene: TRBJ1-6
CDR3nt: TGTGCCAGCAGCGCAGCCGGGACAGCCAAGGCGGGGCCCCTCCACTTT; CDR3aa: CASSAAGTAKAGPLHF; abundance: NA; d_gene: TRBD1; v_gene: TRBV13; j_gene: TRBJ1-6
CDR3nt: TGCGCCAGCAGCCAAGGCTTCGAGGGGAACACTGAAGCTTTCTTT; CDR3aa: CASSQGFEGNTEAFF; abundance: NA; d_gene: NA; v_gene: TRBV4-1; j_gene: TRBJ1-1
CDR3nt: TGTGCCAGTAGTATGGACGGACAGGTGAATACTGAAGCTTTCTTT; CDR3aa: CASSMDGQVNTEAFF; abundance: NA; d_gene: TRBD1; v_gene: TRBV19; j_gene: TRBJ1-1
CDR3nt: TGTGCCAGCAGCGATAGCGGGGGGCATAATGAGCAGTTCTTC; CDR3aa: CASSDSGGHNEQFF; abundance: NA; d_gene: TRBD2; v_gene: TRBV6-4; j_gene: TRBJ2-1
CDR3nt: TGTGCCAGCAGCCCCCCGGACAGACCGTACGAGCAGTACTTC; CDR3aa: CASSPPDRPYEQYF; abundance: once; d_gene: NA; v_gene: TRBV7-3; j_gene: TRBJ2-7
CDR3nt: TGCGCCAGCAGCCACAATCCCACTGAAGCTTTCTTT; CDR3aa: CASSHNPTEAFF; abundance: few; d_gene: NA; v_gene: TRBV10-2; j_gene: TRBJ1-1
CDR3nt: TGCGCCAGCAGCCCTACCTATCAGGGCACAGGACAAGAGACCCAGTACTTC; CDR3aa: CASSPTYQGTGQETQYF; abundance: NA; d_gene: NA; v_gene: TRBV4-1; j_gene: TRBJ2-5
CDR3nt: TGTGCCAGCAGCTCTAACGGACTAGCGGGGGGGCCTAGCACAGATACGCAGTATTTT; CDR3aa: CASSSNGLAGGPSTDTQYF; abundance: NA; d_gene: TRBD2; v_gene: TRBV13; j_gene: TRBJ2-3